This T cell receptor (beta chain) originates from a study of blood T cells in healthy people across ages. The CDR3 is made up of 15 amino acids. V gave up 4 bases and J gave up 5 bases, with 18 bases separating them. Together with a sample-barcoded 5' primer, a J-beta primer mix was included in a second PCR lasting about 7 to 12 cycles. TCRdb re-derived calls from the 5' RACE reads in MiXCR, one entry per CDR3 protein. The sample yields 650,000 to 1,000,000 distinct CDR3 sequences, under 40% seen once. The sequence came from a man between 18 and 29 years old in good health. This chain links TRBV12-3 or TRBV12-4 with TRBJ2-7; maybe TRBD1 (5 bases). Sequenced input: blood. The DNA of the CDR3 is TGTGCCAGCAGTTCCCGGTTAGGGGCCCCCGACGAGCAGTACTTC. Its protein is CASSSRLGAPDEQYF.